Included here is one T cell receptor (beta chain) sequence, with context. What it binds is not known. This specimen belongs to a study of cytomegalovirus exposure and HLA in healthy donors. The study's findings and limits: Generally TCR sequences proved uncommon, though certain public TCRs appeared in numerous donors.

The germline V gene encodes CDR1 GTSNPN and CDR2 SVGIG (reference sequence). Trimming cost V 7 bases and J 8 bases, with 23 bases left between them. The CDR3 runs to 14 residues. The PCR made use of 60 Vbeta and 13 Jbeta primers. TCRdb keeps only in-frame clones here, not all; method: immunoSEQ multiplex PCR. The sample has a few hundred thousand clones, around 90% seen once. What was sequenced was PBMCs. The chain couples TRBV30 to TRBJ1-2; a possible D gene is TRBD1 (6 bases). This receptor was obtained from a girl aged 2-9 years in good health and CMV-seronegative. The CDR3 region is CAFNRERGFGGYTF. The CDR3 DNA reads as TGTGCCTTTAACAGGGAAAGGGGTTTTGGGGGCTACACCTTC. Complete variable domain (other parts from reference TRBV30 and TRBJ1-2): SQTIHQWPATLVQPVGSPLSLECTVEGTSNPNLYWYRQAAGRGLQLLFYSVGIGQISSEVPQNLSASRPQDRQFILSSKKLLLSDSGFYLCAFNRERGFGGYTFGSGTRLTVV.